This T cell receptor (beta chain) was sequenced during a study of T cells expressing NK-cell markers. Study overall: Investigators obtained TCR beta repertoires from sorted CD3+CD56+NKG2C+, CD3+CD56+NKG2C- and CD3+CD56-NKG2C+ T cells. The sequencing cohort of eight donors included seven HCMV-seropositive individuals and one seronegative individual. Overall study results and limits: In roughly 6 donors, dominant CD3+CD56+NKG2C+ clones formed about 1.0-8% of CD8+ cells. What remained unclear was the HCMV specificity of expanded NKG2C+ T cell clones.

CDR3 length: 14 amino acids. Concerning this clonotype itself: The antigen is undetermined.

TCRdb re-called the 5' RACE reads; every CDR3 protein appears as one record, without DNA. The sample includes 400,000 or so distinct CDR3 sequences. The sequencing sample was made of blood T cells: a sorted CD56 or NKG2C T cell subset, CD4+ or CD8+ T cells, or bulk PBMC T cells (not recorded which). The receptor's source is a woman aged 45-59 years in good health. The genes are TRBV12-3 or TRBV12-4 and TRBJ1-2; TCRdb names TRBD1, which stays unverified in the absence of DNA. This CDR3 reads CASSRDSGPYGYTF.